The clone carrying this TCR beta chain was counted many times. MiXCR, applied by TCRdb to the 5' RACE reads, yields one record per CDR3 protein. The sample lists some 60,000 distinct CDR3 sequences, around 3.5% occurring once. The data derive from a study of neurological immune-mediated disorders. V was shortened by 5 bases and J by 0 bases, with 9 bases between the two germline ends. Germline loops: CDR1 WNHNN, CDR2 SYGVQD (reference sequence). This CDR3 has 14 residues. The sequenced material came from PBMCs. This clonotype was obtained from a woman younger than 45 with multiple sclerosis. The chain links TRBV10-1 to TRBJ2-3, with D possibly TRBD2 on 6 matching bases. The CDR3 here is CASSTGTSTDTQYF. The CDR3, as DNA: TGCGCCAGCAGTACCGGGACTAGCACAGATACGCAGTATTTT.